Presented here are 10 T cell receptor beta chains from one specimen sequenced in a study of blood T cell repertoires in COVID-19. Assay used: immunoSEQ multiplex PCR; TCRdb lists only in-frame clones, some missing. The sample lists tens of thousands of clones, about 85% occurring once. The source material was peripheral blood. The receptors come from a man of 80 years or more with acute or convalescent COVID-19.

This clone was found a few times. V gene TRBV6-5 combines with J gene TRBJ2-3, with D possibly being TRBD2 (6 bases). This CDR3 contains 12 residues. Trimming took 4 bases from V and 6 from J, leaving 8 bases between them. The germline V gene has CDR1 MNHEY and CDR2 SVGAGI. The CDR3 coding sequence is TGTGCCAGCAGTTCGAGCGGGGATACGCAGTATTTT. Encoded protein: CASSSSGDTQYF.

The V and J genes are TRBV15 and TRBJ2-7; TRBD1 might be the D (5 bases). CDR3 size: 15 residues. Germline CDR1 reads LNHNV; CDR2 reads YYDKDF (reference sequence). The V end was cut by 0 bases, the J end by 4 bases, with 13 bases between. DNA of the CDR3: TGTGCCACCAGCAGAGAGAAACAGGCAGATTACGAGCAGTACTTC. Amino acid sequence: CATSREKQADYEQYF. Full variable domain (rest looked up from reference TRBV15 and TRBJ2-7): DAMVIQNPRYQVTQFGKPVTLSCSQTLNHNVMYWYQQKSSQAPKLLFHYYDKDFNNEADTPDNFQSRRPNTSFCFLDIRSPGLGDTAMYLCATSREKQADYEQYFGPGTRLTVT.

This chain joins TRBV19 and TRBJ1-4; no clear D gene. Germline V gives CDR1 LNHDA, CDR2 SQIVND (reference sequence). The CDR3 extends over 14 amino acids. Between the trimmed V and J ends, which lost 3 bases and 5 bases, there was a span of 10 bases. CDR3 sequence reads: CASSISQFNEKLFF. CDR3 DNA: TGTGCCAGTAGTATTTCCCAGTTCAATGAAAAACTGTTTTTT.

This clone was recorded a few times. The V call is TRBV4-3, the J call TRBJ2-1, with no clear D. The germline V and J ends were trimmed by 0 bases and 6 bases, with 24 bases remaining between them. CDR3 length: 19 amino acids. Germline lookup yields CDR1 LGHNA and CDR2 YSLEER. The CDR3 DNA reads TGCGCCAGCAGCCAAGATTATGTTCCGAGTCACCCCCCAGGCAATGAGCAGTTCTTC. It is translated as CASSQDYVPSHPPGNEQFF.

This sequence joins TRBV9 and TRBJ1-2, with a possible D match to TRBD1 (6 bases). V was trimmed by 4 bases and J by 2 bases, leaving 21 bases between them. CDR1 SGDLS and CDR2 YYNGEE come from the germline V gene. There are 17 residues in the CDR3. Here the CDR3 DNA reads TGTGCCAGCAGCCCCTTCTTGCGGGGGGGCGACAACTATGGCTACACCTTC. Translating gives CASSPFLRGGDNYGYTF.

J is TRBJ2-3 and V is TRBV13; 8 nucleotides agree with TRBD2. V lost 5 bases to trimming and J lost 3 bases; unmatched junction nucleotides: 13. The V gene's germline CDR1 is PRHDT and CDR2 FYEKMQ (reference sequence). The CDR3 covers 17 residues. CDR3 sequence: CASSPRRGGRSTDTQYF. As DNA, the CDR3 is TGTGCCAGCAGCCCGCGGCGGGGCGGGAGGTCTACAGATACGCAGTATTTT.

The chain couples TRBV11-3 to TRBJ2-1; no definite D call. Germline values: CDR1 SGHNT, CDR2 YENEEA. The CDR3 totals 16 residues. Trimming cost V 0 bases and J 3 bases, with 12 bases left between them. The CDR3 region is CASSLDGTTVYNEQFF. For the CDR3, the DNA is TGTGCCAGCAGCTTAGACGGAACTACCGTCTACAATGAGCAGTTCTTC.

The CDR3 DNA follows: TGTGCCAGCTCACCGGGGAGGGACTATGGCTACACCTTC. This sequence encodes CASSPGRDYGYTF. The rearrangement joins TRBV18 to TRBJ1-2; unclear D gene. V was cut by 3 bases and J by 3 bases, with 8 bases left in between. CDR1 and CDR2 (germline): KGHSH, LQKENI. CDR3 length equals 13 residues.

This sequence joins TRBV15 and TRBJ2-7, with 9 bases matching TRBD2. V lost 5 bases to trimming and J lost 2 bases; unmatched junction nucleotides: 10. Germline assignment: CDR1 LNHNV and CDR2 YYDKDF (reference sequence). This CDR3 contains 16 residues. The CDR3 nucleotides are TGTGCCACCAGCGGACTAAGACTAGCGGCAGCCTACGAGCAGTACTTC. Its protein product is CATSGLRLAAAYEQYF.

The rearrangement joins TRBV7-9 to TRBJ2-7; no reliable D call. The CDR3 covers 11 residues. CDR1 and CDR2 from the germline V gene are SEHNR and FQNEAQ (reference sequence). Trimming left V 2 bases short and J 6 bases short, with 5 bases between. CDR3 in DNA: TGTGCCAGCAGCTTAATCGGCGAGCAGTACTTC. Residues: CASSLIGEQYF.